The 29 T cell receptor beta chains reported below all come from one sample, sequenced in a study of beta chain features in type 1 diabetes. Points from the study as a whole: People with Type 1 diabetes carried modestly yet significantly shorter TCRB CDR3s in all four CD4+ subsets.

The investigators reverse transcribed all of the isolated RNA, so they sequenced expressed TCRB transcripts. Only in-frame clones appear in the TCRdb table, and some are missing; sequencing was by immunoSEQ multiplex PCR. The sample has 300,000 to 400,000 clones; around 9% are singletons. The antigens of these receptors remain unknown. Sequencing was carried out using central memory CD4+ T cells from blood. Source of these receptors: a man aged 25-45 years with type 1 diabetes.

This clone has more than one count but fewer than ten. The gene calls are TRBV2 and TRBJ1-6; D is perhaps TRBD1 (6 bases). The length of the CDR3 is 15 residues. Per germline, CDR1 SNHLY and CDR2 FYNNEI. The V gene lost 5 bases and the J gene lost 7 bases, with 15 bases spanning the gap. For the CDR3, the DNA is TGTGCCAGCAGTTTACAGGGCATGAAGAATTCACCCCTCCACTTT. The encoded protein is CASSLQGMKNSPLHF.

This clone was counted only a few times. The chain recombines TRBV11-2 with TRBJ1-1, with D hard to call. This CDR3 is 14 amino acids long. The germline V and J ends were trimmed by 4 bases and 1 base, with 10 bases remaining between them. Germline CDR1 is SGHAT and CDR2 is FQNNGV. The CDR3 DNA reads as TGTGCCAGCAGCTCGGATGGCAAGAACACTGAAGCTTTCTTT. The encoded protein is CASSSDGKNTEAFF.

The chain employs TRBV5-1 and TRBJ1-1, with D unresolved. The CDR3 covers 13 residues. Germline CDR1 is SGHRS and CDR2 is YFSETQ. V lost 4 bases, J lost 0 bases, and 7 bases lay in between. The CDR3 DNA reads TGCGCCAGCAGCGAGGGATTGAACACTGAAGCTTTCTTT. Residues: CASSEGLNTEAFF.

This clone was seen a handful of times. V is TRBV14 and J is TRBJ2-7; TRBD1 matches at 8 bases. Germline CDR1 SGHDN, CDR2 FVKESK. V was clipped by 4 bases and J by 2 bases; unmatched bases: 7. The CDR3 consists of 15 residues. The CDR3 is CASSLGQGVAYEQYF. Here the CDR3 DNA reads TGTGCCAGCAGCCTCGGACAGGGCGTCGCCTACGAGCAGTACTTC. Looking up the rest from reference TRBV14 and TRBJ2-7 gives the full variable domain: EAGVTQFPSHSVIEKGQTVTLRCDPISGHDNLYWYRRVMGKEIKFLLHFVKESKQDESGMPNNRFLAERTGGTYSTLKVQPAELEDSGVYFCASSLGQGVAYEQYFGPGTRLTVT.

This clone was counted ten times or more. Other DNA sequences of this sample code for an identical CDR3. This chain connects TRBV5-4 to TRBJ2-7; a possible D gene is TRBD1 (6 bases). CDR1 SGHNT and CDR2 YYREEE come from the germline V gene (reference sequence). The CDR3 loop spans 13 amino acids. Trimming shortened V by 2 bases and J by 6 bases, and 12 bases separated the two germline ends. The CDR3 DNA reads as TGTGCCAGCAGCTTTCCACAGGGCCCCGAGCAGTACTTC. Its translation is CASSFPQGPEQYF.

This clone has a handful of counts. The chain combines TRBV5-6 with TRBJ2-5, with D perhaps matching TRBD2 (6 bases). The CDR3 spans 14 residues. V was clipped by 4 bases and J by 6 bases, with 16 bases between them. CDR1 and CDR2 from the germline V gene are SGHDT and YYEEEE. CDR3 DNA: TGTGCCAGCAGCCCAAACCGGGACTCCAAGACCCAGTACTTC. Its translation is CASSPNRDSKTQYF. Full variable domain (remainder filled in from reference TRBV5-6 and TRBJ2-5): DAGVTQSPTHLIKTRGQQVTLRCSPKSGHDTVSWYQQALGQGPQFIFQYYEEEERQRGNFPDRFSGHQFPNYSSELNVNALLLGDSALYLCASSPNRDSKTQYFGPGTRLLVL.

The table lists this clone with a few counts. The V call is TRBV19, the J call TRBJ1-5; D is undetermined. The CDR3 is 15 amino acids. Trimming left V 5 bases short and J 1 base short, with 12 bases between. CDR1 and CDR2 from the germline V gene are LNHDA and SQIVND (reference sequence). The CDR3 protein is CASSYAGTSNQPQHF. The CDR3, as DNA: TGTGCCAGTAGTTACGCGGGAACGAGCAATCAGCCCCAGCATTTT.

This clone was detected once. The V and J genes are TRBV7-2 and TRBJ2-1, with D tentatively TRBD1 (6 bases). V gave up 0 bases and J gave up 7 bases, with 7 bases separating them. Germline V CDR1 and CDR2: SGHTA, FQGNSA. This CDR3 spans 13 amino acids. CDR3 region: CASSLAQGNEQFF. For the CDR3, the DNA is TGTGCCAGCAGCTTAGCACAGGGTAATGAGCAGTTCTTC.

This clone was counted a few times. This chain connects TRBV28 to TRBJ1-3; TRBD1 might be the D (6 bases). V was pared by 4 bases and J by 4 bases, with 11 bases between. The CDR3 contains 14 residues. Germline lookup yields CDR1 MDHEN and CDR2 SYDVKM. CDR3 in amino acids: CASSSRTEGNTIYF. The CDR3 DNA follows: TGTGCCAGCAGTTCCCGGACAGAAGGAAACACCATATATTTT.

The J gene is TRBJ1-2, the V gene TRBV5-6; D not certain. V was shortened by 4 bases and J by 5 bases, with 15 bases between the two germline ends. This CDR3 comprises 14 residues. Germline V gene sequence: CDR1 SGHDT, CDR2 YYEEEE. The CDR3 DNA reads as TGTGCCAGCAGCGGGCTTGCAGCGCCATATGGCTACACCTTC. It translates to CASSGLAAPYGYTF.

This rearrangement joins TRBV19 to TRBJ1-3, with D unclear. Germline values: CDR1 LNHDA, CDR2 SQIVND (reference sequence). The CDR3 contains 13 residues. Trimming removed 7 bases at V and 2 bases at J, with 9 bases between. The CDR3 reads CASKTVPGNTIYF. The CDR3 region has the DNA TGTGCCAGTAAAACCGTTCCTGGAAACACCATATATTTT. The full variable domain, its missing parts supplied by reference TRBV19 and TRBJ1-3, is DGGITQSPKYLFRKEGQNVTLSCEQNLNHDAMYWYRQDPGQGLRLIYYSQIVNDFQKGDIAEGYSVSREKKESFPLTVTSAQKNPTAFYLCASKTVPGNTIYFGEGSWLTVV.

This clone was detected ten times or more. The rearrangement links TRBV2 to TRBJ2-1; TRBD2 aligns across 11 bases. The V and J ends lost 8 bases and 4 bases, in that order; junction bases with no gene match: 4. Germline CDR1 and CDR2: SNHLY and FYNNEI. The CDR3 is 14 amino acids. CDR3 DNA sequence: TGTGCCAGCGTGCTAGCGGGGGGTTACAATGAGCAGTTCTTC. Translated: CASVLAGGYNEQFF.

This clone was detected ten times or more. The rearrangement joins TRBV28 to TRBJ2-1, with 7 bases matching TRBD1. This CDR3 is 16 amino acids long. The junction had 8 bases not matched to a gene; V was cut back by 5 bases and J by 1 base. Germline loops: CDR1 MDHEN, CDR2 SYDVKM. The CDR3 sequence: CASSPPGQKSYNEQFF. CDR3 in DNA: TGTGCCAGCAGTCCCCCGGGACAGAAGTCCTACAATGAGCAGTTCTTC.

V gene TRBV7-2 combines with J gene TRBJ2-1; D possibly corresponds to TRBD2 (5 bases). Trimming took 4 bases from V and 7 from J, leaving 23 bases between them. This CDR3 has 17 amino acids. CDR1 SGHTA and CDR2 FQGNSA come from the germline V gene. CDR3 region: CASSYRTVAAFGNEQFF. In nucleotides, the CDR3 is TGTGCCAGCAGCTATCGGACTGTAGCCGCTTTTGGAAATGAGCAGTTCTTC.

The chain combines TRBV11-3 with TRBJ2-7, with 8 bases lining up with TRBD1. With V trimmed by 5 bases and J by 2 bases, 5 bases remained unmatched. Germline values: CDR1 SGHNT, CDR2 YENEEA. The CDR3 contains 14 residues. CDR3 in amino acids: CASSKGQGAYEQYF. The CDR3 DNA reads as TGTGCCAGCAGCAAAGGACAGGGAGCCTACGAGCAGTACTTC.

This clone was seen a few times. The CDR3 is CASSPKGWGNTEAFF. The DNA of the CDR3 is TGTGCCAGCAGCCCCAAGGGGTGGGGGAACACTGAAGCTTTCTTT. The genes are TRBV13 and TRBJ1-1, with D tentatively TRBD1 (5 bases). Germline V gives CDR1 PRHDT, CDR2 FYEKMQ (reference sequence). V lost 5 bases to trimming and J lost 1 base, with 14 bases between them. The CDR3 covers 15 residues.

This clone was counted ten times or more. The J gene is TRBJ1-5, the V gene TRBV18; TRBD1 agrees at 7 bases. CDR1 is KGHSH and CDR2 is LQKENI in the germline V gene. The CDR3 runs to 13 residues. V shed 2 bases and J 10 bases; nucleotides not matched to a gene: 5. CDR3: CASSPTGDSPQHF. Here the CDR3 DNA reads TGTGCCAGCTCACCAACAGGGGATTCCCCCCAGCATTTT.

This clone was counted between two and nine times. The chain combines TRBV5-1 with TRBJ2-4; 11 bases agree with TRBD1. The length of the CDR3 is 15 residues. The J segment lost 3 bases and the V segment lost 4 bases, leaving 3 bases of the junction unmatched. Germline lookup yields CDR1 SGHRS and CDR2 YFSETQ. The CDR3 DNA follows: TGCGCCAGCAGCCCGGGACAGGGGGTCAAAAACATTCAGTACTTC. This translates into CASSPGQGVKNIQYF.

This clone has only a few counts. The CDR3 coding sequence is TGCGCCAGCAGCCCCGGGACGGATTATAATTCACCCCTCCACTTT. It encodes CASSPGTDYNSPLHF. V and J are TRBV5-1 and TRBJ1-6, with a tentative D call TRBD1 (5 bases). Trimming stripped 4 bases from V and 4 bases from J, with 12 bases between. The CDR3 totals 15 residues. Germline V gene data show CDR1 as SGHRS and CDR2 as YFSETQ. The full variable domain, completed using reference TRBV5-1 and TRBJ1-6, is KAGVTQTPRYLIKTRGQQVTLSCSPISGHRSVSWYQQTPGQGLQFLFEYFSETQRNKGNFPGRFSGRQFSNSRSEMNVSTLELGDSALYLCASSPGTDYNSPLHFGNGTRLTVT.

This clone has just a few counts. Other DNA sequences within the sample encode an identical CDR3. The chain is built from TRBV7-9 and TRBJ1-6, with unresolved D. Per germline, CDR1 SEHNR and CDR2 FQNEAQ (reference sequence). The CDR3 consists of 11 residues. V lost 1 base to trimming and J lost 8 bases, with 0 bases between them. CDR3 DNA: TGTGCCAGCAGCTTAGATTCACCCCTCCACTTT. It yields the protein CASSLDSPLHF.

The chain uses TRBV5-6 and TRBJ2-3; D tentatively fits TRBD1 or TRBD2 (6 bases each). This CDR3 spans 16 amino acids. Germline loops: CDR1 SGHDT, CDR2 YYEEEE. Deletions cut 0 bases from V and 1 base from J, with 12 bases between. CDR3 bases: TGTGCCAGCAGCTTGGGTGGGGGGCGCGGCACAGATACGCAGTATTTT. Amino acids: CASSLGGGRGTDTQYF. Full variable domain (missing parts from reference TRBV5-6 and TRBJ2-3): DAGVTQSPTHLIKTRGQQVTLRCSPKSGHDTVSWYQQALGQGPQFIFQYYEEEERQRGNFPDRFSGHQFPNYSSELNVNALLLGDSALYLCASSLGGGRGTDTQYFGPGTRLTVL.

The chain recombines TRBV4-1 with TRBJ2-5, with 12 bases fitting TRBD2. Unmatched junction bases numbered 2, after V lost 4 bases and J lost 2 bases. Germline V CDR1 and CDR2: MGHRA, YSYEKL. The CDR3 covers 15 residues. The CDR3 region has the DNA TGCGCCAGCAGCCCTGGACTAGCGGGACAAGAGACCCAGTACTTC. It encodes CASSPGLAGQETQYF.

This clone was seen many times. The chain recombines TRBV21-1 with TRBJ2-7. TRBV21-1 is labeled a pseudogene. CDR3 length equals 14 residues. The CDR3 region is CASSKGRYSTEQYF. CDR3 DNA sequence: TGTGCCAGCAGCAAAGGCCGATATTCAACCGAGCAGTACTTC.

The table lists this clone with a few counts. This chain uses TRBV4-1 with TRBJ1-2, with D possibly being TRBD1 (6 bases). CDR3 length equals 14 residues. The V gene lost 1 base and the J gene lost 9 bases, with 15 bases spanning the gap. In germline, CDR1 is MGHRA, CDR2 YSYEKL. Here the CDR3 DNA reads TGCGCCAGCAGCCAAGTAATCAGGGGCGATCGCTACACCTTC. Amino acids: CASSQVIRGDRYTF.

This clone was found a few times. The sample holds other DNA sequences that translate to the same CDR3. CDR3 protein: CASSYSTSYEQYF. CDR3 sequence (DNA): TGTGCCAGCAGTTACTCAACATCCTACGAGCAGTACTTC. The rearrangement joins TRBV6-5 to TRBJ2-7; D unclear. The CDR3 is 13 amino acids. V was trimmed by 0 bases and J by 1 base, leaving 4 bases between them. The germline V gene has CDR1 MNHEY and CDR2 SVGAGI.

A few counts support this clone. This rearrangement joins TRBV28 to TRBJ1-1; D is possibly TRBD1 (6 bases). Between the trimmed V and J ends, which lost 5 bases and 8 bases, there was a span of 18 bases. The CDR3 totals 14 residues. CDR1 MDHEN and CDR2 SYDVKM come from the germline V gene. The CDR3 here is CASSPSAAGTEAFF. The DNA for the CDR3 is TGTGCCAGCAGTCCTTCCGCTGCCGGGACAGAAGCTTTCTTT.

There are a few counts of this clone. The chain couples TRBV30 to TRBJ1-3; D is unclear. The CDR3 has 13 residues. V dropped 4 bases and J dropped 3 bases, with 10 bases sitting between them. Germline V gene sequence: CDR1 GTSNPN, CDR2 SVGIG (reference sequence). The CDR3 sequence: CAWTDYRGNTIYF. Here the CDR3 DNA reads TGTGCCTGGACCGACTACCGTGGAAACACCATATATTTT.

This clone was found many times. The chain carries TRBV4-3 and TRBJ1-2; D unclear. The CDR3 is 14 amino acids. Looked up from germline, CDR1 is LGHNA and CDR2 is YSLEER. Trimming shortened V by 0 bases and J by 5 bases, and 10 bases separated the two germline ends. DNA for the CDR3: TGCGCCAGCAGCCAAGAGAGCCTTGTTTATGGCTACACCTTC. Translating gives CASSQESLVYGYTF.

The chain couples TRBV10-3 to TRBJ2-7; no clear D gene. CDR1 and CDR2 from the germline V gene are ENHRY and SYGVKD. The V end lost 10 bases, the J end lost 1 base, and 20 bases lay between the germline ends. The CDR3 is made up of 15 amino acids. The CDR3 sequence is CATSKAETSSYEQYF. The CDR3 DNA sequence: TGTGCCACCTCAAAGGCCGAGACATCGTCCTACGAGCAGTACTTC.